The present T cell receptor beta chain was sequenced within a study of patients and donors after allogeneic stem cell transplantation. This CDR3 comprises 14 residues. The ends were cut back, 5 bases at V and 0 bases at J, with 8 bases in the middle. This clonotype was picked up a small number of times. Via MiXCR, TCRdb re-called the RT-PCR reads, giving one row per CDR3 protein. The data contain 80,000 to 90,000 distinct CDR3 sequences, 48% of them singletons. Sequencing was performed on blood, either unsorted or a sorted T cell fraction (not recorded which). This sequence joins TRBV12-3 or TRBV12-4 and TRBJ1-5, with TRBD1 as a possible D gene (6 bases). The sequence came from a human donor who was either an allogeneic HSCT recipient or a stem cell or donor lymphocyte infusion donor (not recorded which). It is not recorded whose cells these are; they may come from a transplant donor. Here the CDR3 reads CASSGQHSNQPQHF. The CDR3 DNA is TGTGCCAGCAGTGGACAGCATAGCAATCAGCCCCAGCATTTT.